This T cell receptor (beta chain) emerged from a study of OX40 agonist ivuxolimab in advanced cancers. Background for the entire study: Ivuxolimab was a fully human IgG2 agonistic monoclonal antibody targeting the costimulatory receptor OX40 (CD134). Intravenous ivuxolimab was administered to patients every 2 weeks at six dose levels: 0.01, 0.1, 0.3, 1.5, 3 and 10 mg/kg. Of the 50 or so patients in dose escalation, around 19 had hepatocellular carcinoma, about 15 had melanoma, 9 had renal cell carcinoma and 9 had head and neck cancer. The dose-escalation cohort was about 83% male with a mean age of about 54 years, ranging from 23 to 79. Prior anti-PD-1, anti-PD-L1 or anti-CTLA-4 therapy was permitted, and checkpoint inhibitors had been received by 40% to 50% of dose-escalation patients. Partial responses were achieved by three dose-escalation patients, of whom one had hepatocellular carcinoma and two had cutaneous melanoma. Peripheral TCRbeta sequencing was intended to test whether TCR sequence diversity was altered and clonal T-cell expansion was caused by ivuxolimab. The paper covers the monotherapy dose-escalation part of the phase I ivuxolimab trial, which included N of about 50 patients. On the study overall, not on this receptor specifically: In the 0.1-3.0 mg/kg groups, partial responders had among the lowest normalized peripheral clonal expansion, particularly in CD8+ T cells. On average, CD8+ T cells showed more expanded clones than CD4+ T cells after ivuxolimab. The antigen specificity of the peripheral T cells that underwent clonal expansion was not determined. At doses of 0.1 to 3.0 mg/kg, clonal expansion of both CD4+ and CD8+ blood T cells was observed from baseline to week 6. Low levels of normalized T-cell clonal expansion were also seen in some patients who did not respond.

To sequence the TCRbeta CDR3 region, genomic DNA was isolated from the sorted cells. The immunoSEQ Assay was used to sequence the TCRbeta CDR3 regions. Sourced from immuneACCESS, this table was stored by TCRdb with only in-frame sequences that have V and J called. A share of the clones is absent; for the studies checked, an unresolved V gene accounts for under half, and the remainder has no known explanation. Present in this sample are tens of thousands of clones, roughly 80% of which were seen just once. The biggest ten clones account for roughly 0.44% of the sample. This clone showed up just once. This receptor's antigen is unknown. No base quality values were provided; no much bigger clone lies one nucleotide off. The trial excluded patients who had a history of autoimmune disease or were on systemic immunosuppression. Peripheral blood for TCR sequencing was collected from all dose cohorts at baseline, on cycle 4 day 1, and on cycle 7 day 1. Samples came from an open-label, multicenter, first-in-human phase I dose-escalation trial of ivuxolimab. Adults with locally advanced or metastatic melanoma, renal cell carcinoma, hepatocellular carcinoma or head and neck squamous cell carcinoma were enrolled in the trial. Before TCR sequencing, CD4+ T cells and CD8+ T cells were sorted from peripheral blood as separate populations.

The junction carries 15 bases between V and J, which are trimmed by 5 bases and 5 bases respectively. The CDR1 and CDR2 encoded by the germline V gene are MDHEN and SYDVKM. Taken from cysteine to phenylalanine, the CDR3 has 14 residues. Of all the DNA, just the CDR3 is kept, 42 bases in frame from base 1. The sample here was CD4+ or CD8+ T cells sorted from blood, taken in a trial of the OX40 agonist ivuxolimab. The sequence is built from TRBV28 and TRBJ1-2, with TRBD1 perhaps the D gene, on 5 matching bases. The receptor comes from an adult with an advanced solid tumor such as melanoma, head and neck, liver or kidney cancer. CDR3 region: CASSLSGAGYGYTF. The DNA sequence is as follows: TGTGCCAGCAGTCTTAGTGGGGCAGGGTATGGCTACACCTTC.